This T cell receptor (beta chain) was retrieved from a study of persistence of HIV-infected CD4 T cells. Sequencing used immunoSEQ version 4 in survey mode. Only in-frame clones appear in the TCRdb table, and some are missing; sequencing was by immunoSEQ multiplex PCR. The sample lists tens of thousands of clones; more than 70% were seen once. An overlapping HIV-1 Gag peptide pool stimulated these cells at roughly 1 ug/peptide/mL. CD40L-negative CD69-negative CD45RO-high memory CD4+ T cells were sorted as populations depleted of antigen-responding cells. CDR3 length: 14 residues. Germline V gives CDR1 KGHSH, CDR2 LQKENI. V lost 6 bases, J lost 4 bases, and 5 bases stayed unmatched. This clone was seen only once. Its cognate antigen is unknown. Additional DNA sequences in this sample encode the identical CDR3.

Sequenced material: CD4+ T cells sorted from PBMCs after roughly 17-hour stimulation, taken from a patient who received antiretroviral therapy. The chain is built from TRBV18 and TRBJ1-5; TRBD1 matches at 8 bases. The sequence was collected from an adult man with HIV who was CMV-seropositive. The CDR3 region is CASSPGGRNQPQHF. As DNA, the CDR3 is TGTGCCAGCTCCCCAGGGGGCCGGAATCAGCCCCAGCATTTT.